This TCR beta chain was captured in a study of T-cell memory formation after mild COVID-19. V was shortened by 0 bases and J by 5 bases, with 10 bases between the two germline ends. Looked up from germline, CDR1 is DFQATT and CDR2 is SNEGSKA (reference sequence). The CDR3 length is 13 residues. Points on this clonotype: The antigen remains unidentified.

The TCR alpha and TCR beta cDNA libraries, bearing sample barcodes and UMIs, were generated by 5'RACE using constant-segment primers. TCRdb redid the calling of the 5' RACE reads with MiXCR, one entry per CDR3 protein. The sample has roughly 400,000 distinct CDR3 sequences, about a sixth seen once. Findings and caveats of the study: Pre-infection memory held some responding clones, suggesting pre-existing cross-reactive T cells responded.

Sample: PBMCs or a T cell subset sorted from them (not recorded which). The sequence derives from a man in his late teens or twenties who had mild COVID-19 (a few samples of this study predate the infection). Cell type and time point are not known. The chain couples TRBV20-1 to TRBJ1-1; D not resolved. This CDR3 is CSAREASSTEAFF. CDR3 DNA sequence: TGCAGTGCTAGAGAGGCCAGTAGTACTGAAGCTTTCTTT.